A single sample is the source of the 23 T cell receptor beta chains below, sequenced in a study of shared T cell receptors in the human thymus. Repertoires were generated with immunoSEQ multiplex PCR, while TCRdb's copy carries only in-frame clones and drops some. Of hundreds of thousands of clones in the sample, roughly 90% were seen once. These sequences were also reported in another study, on human thymus T cells.

The sequenced sample was thymocytes. These receptors all come from a boy less than two years old with a congenital heart defect.

The chain combines TRBV27 with TRBJ2-2, with 10 bases aligning to TRBD2. With V trimmed by 5 bases and J by 6 bases, 3 bases remained unmatched. CDR3 length: 14 residues. CDR1 MNHEY and CDR2 SMNVEV come from the germline V gene (reference sequence). The CDR3 is CASSRAGGPGELFF. CDR3 nucleotides: TGTGCCAGCAGTAGAGCGGGAGGGCCCGGGGAGCTGTTTTTT.

This rearrangement joins TRBV4-2 to TRBJ2-3, with D possibly matching TRBD2 (6 bases). The germline V and J ends were trimmed by 6 bases and 0 bases, with 13 bases remaining between them. Germline lookup yields CDR1 LGHNA and CDR2 YNFKEQ. This CDR3 is 15 amino acids long. The CDR3 loop is CASSAGLGSTDTQYF. CDR3 coding DNA: TGTGCCAGCAGTGCGGGGCTAGGGAGCACAGATACGCAGTATTTT.

This chain joins TRBV12-5 and TRBJ2-3, with 8 nucleotides matching TRBD1. V trimming: 3 bases; J trimming: 0 bases; junction bases outside the gene matches: 2. This CDR3 contains 15 residues. Germline assignment: CDR1 LGHNT and CDR2 FRNRAP. The CDR3 region is CASGFQGASTDTQYF. The CDR3 coding sequence is TGTGCTAGTGGTTTTCAGGGGGCTAGCACAGATACGCAGTATTTT. The variable domain in full, with the rest retrieved from reference TRBV12-5 and TRBJ2-3, is DARVTQTPRHKVTEMGQEVTMRCQPILGHNTVFWYRQTMMQGLELLAYFRNRAPLDDSGMPKDRFSAEMPDATLATLKIQPSEPRDSAVYFCASGFQGASTDTQYFGPGTRLTVL.

There are a few counts of this clone. The chain couples TRBV7-4 to TRBJ1-2, with a weak D call TRBD1 (6 bases). With 5 bases removed from V and 0 bases from J, the gap between germline ends came to 10 bases. Germline V gives CDR1 SGHVT, CDR2 SQSDAQ. The length of the CDR3 is 14 residues. CDR3 DNA: TGTGCCAGCAGCGGAGACAGGCCTAACTATGGCTACACCTTC. Protein sequence: CASSGDRPNYGYTF.

This sequence joins TRBV27 and TRBJ2-7; D perhaps matches TRBD2 (6 bases). CDR3 length: 16 amino acids. V was pared by 6 bases and J by 0 bases, with 18 bases between. CDR1 and CDR2 from the germline V gene are MNHEY and SMNVEV (reference sequence). CDR3 region: CASSLRAGKSSYEQYF. In nucleotides, the CDR3 is TGTGCCAGCAGCCTAAGAGCGGGCAAGAGCTCCTACGAGCAGTACTTC.

The chain employs TRBV27 and TRBJ2-1; D is uncertain. Germline-derived CDR1 and CDR2 are MNHEY and SMNVEV (reference sequence). CDR3 length: 16 residues. V was pared by 4 bases and J by 1 base, with 14 bases between. The CDR3 is CASSSPTENSYNEQFF. DNA of the CDR3: TGTGCCAGCAGTTCCCCGACTGAAAATTCCTACAATGAGCAGTTCTTC.

The rearrangement joins TRBV5-6 to TRBJ1-1, with a tentative D call TRBD1 (5 bases). Trimming left V 4 bases short and J 10 bases short, with 14 bases between. The germline V gene encodes CDR1 SGHDT and CDR2 YYEEEE. The CDR3 totals 12 residues. CDR3 in DNA: TGTGCCAGCAGCGGGGGGGAGGCGAGAGCTTTCTTT. Protein product: CASSGGEARAFF.

This chain uses TRBV6-6 with TRBJ1-5; 8 bases are shared with TRBD1. This CDR3 spans 13 amino acids. Per germline, CDR1 MNHNY and CDR2 SVGAGI (reference sequence). Trimming cost V 10 bases and J 4 bases; bases outside gene matches: 6. CDR3 nucleotides: TGTGCCATCTCCGGGACAGGTAATCAGCCCCAGCATTTT. It yields the protein CAISGTGNQPQHF.

This CDR3 reads CASSYIGQGETWGNNEQFF. CDR3 DNA: TGTGCCAGTAGTTATATAGGACAGGGGGAGACTTGGGGAAACAATGAGCAGTTCTTC. This sequence joins TRBV19 and TRBJ2-1; 10 bases agree with TRBD1. The germline V gene encodes CDR1 LNHDA and CDR2 SQIVND (reference sequence). V was pared by 5 bases and J by 5 bases, with 18 bases of the junction left unmatched. This CDR3 is built from 19 residues.

The chain employs TRBV5-1 and TRBJ2-3; TRBD2 agrees at 14 bases. The CDR3 loop spans 15 amino acids. V lost 6 bases to trimming and J lost 5 bases; unmatched junction nucleotides: 5. CDR1 is SGHRS, CDR2 YFSETQ, per germline. The CDR3 sequence is CASTGTSGSGDTQYF. In nucleotides, the CDR3 is TGCGCCAGCACCGGGACTAGCGGGAGTGGAGATACGCAGTATTTT.

The chain uses TRBV25-1 and TRBJ2-2; D possibly corresponds to TRBD1 (5 bases). CDR3 size: 18 residues. Germline CDR1 and CDR2: MGHDK and SYGVNS. V was shortened by 1 base and J by 5 bases, with 20 bases between the two germline ends. The CDR3 nucleotides are TGTGCCAGCAGTGAATCCCCCCAGGGCGAAGCTGGGACCGGGGAGCTGTTTTTT. Translating it yields CASSESPQGEAGTGELFF.

The CDR3 DNA is TGTGCCAGCAGCCAGGGACTACTAGACCCCCAAGAGACCCAGTACTTC. Its protein product is CASSQGLLDPQETQYF. V gene TRBV14 combines with J gene TRBJ2-5; 7 bases align to TRBD2. Per germline, CDR1 SGHDN and CDR2 FVKESK. V trimming: 3 bases; J trimming: 1 base; junction bases outside the gene matches: 8. CDR3 length: 16 amino acids.

This clone was seen only a few times. V is TRBV11-3 and J is TRBJ1-3; D gene unclear. Trimming cost V 5 bases and J 4 bases, with 9 bases left between them. The CDR3 loop spans 13 amino acids. The germline CDR1 and CDR2 sequences are SGHNT and YENEEA. The CDR3 DNA follows: TGTGCCAGCAGCCGGGAAGAGGGAAACACCATATATTTT. Its translation is CASSREEGNTIYF.

The V gene is TRBV5-1, the J gene TRBJ2-7; 7 bases are shared with TRBD1. Germline assignment: CDR1 SGHRS and CDR2 YFSETQ. V was clipped by 4 bases and J by 0 bases; unmatched bases: 4. This CDR3 contains 14 residues. As DNA, the CDR3 is TGCGCCAGCAGCGGGCAGGGGGACTCCTACGAGCAGTACTTC. Its translation: CASSGQGDSYEQYF.

Only a few counts were recorded for this clone. This chain joins TRBV2 and TRBJ2-5; TRBD1 matches 10 bases. Germline CDR1 and CDR2: SNHLY and FYNNEI. Trimming removed 6 bases from V and 3 bases from J; junction bases left unmatched: 4. This CDR3 is 14 amino acids long. The CDR3 spells CASSQDRGKETQYF. The CDR3 DNA reads as TGTGCCAGCAGCCAGGACAGGGGGAAAGAGACCCAGTACTTC.

A few counts support this clone. The chain links TRBV5-1 to TRBJ2-4; TRBD2 aligns across 16 bases. The CDR3 has 17 amino acids. The ends lost 4 bases at V and 8 bases at J; junction bases unmatched: 9. The germline V gene has CDR1 SGHRS and CDR2 YFSETQ. The CDR3, as DNA: TGCGCCAGCAGCCTCCCCGGGACTAGCGGGAGGGCGCACATTCAGTACTTC. Amino acids: CASSLPGTSGRAHIQYF.

V and J are TRBV4-1 and TRBJ1-1; TRBD1 matches at 7 bases. Losses at the gene ends were 2 bases for V and 5 bases for J; bases not matched to a gene: 20. The CDR3 has 19 residues. Per germline, CDR1 MGHRA and CDR2 YSYEKL. The CDR3 loop is CASSQFSTGTPGGETEAFF. DNA of the CDR3: TGCGCCAGCAGCCAATTCTCGACAGGGACGCCCGGCGGGGAGACTGAAGCTTTCTTT.

The V and J genes are TRBV6-1 and TRBJ1-4; perhaps TRBD1 as D (6 bases). The CDR3 contains 14 residues. V gave up 6 bases and J gave up 5 bases, with 13 bases separating them. Germline loops: CDR1 MNHNS, CDR2 SASEGT. The CDR3 DNA reads as TGTGCCAGCAGGGACTCAGGGGTAAATGAAAAACTGTTTTTT. Protein: CASRDSGVNEKLFF.

The V call is TRBV7-6, the J call TRBJ1-4; the match to TRBD1 covers 8 bases. The CDR3 is made up of 18 amino acids. The V gene's germline CDR1 is SGHVS and CDR2 FNYEAQ. The trim removed 1 base at V and 12 bases at J, leaving 19 bases unmatched. The CDR3 DNA reads as TGTGCCAGCAGCTTAGGGAACCCCCATGACAGGGGAGGAGGACAACTGTTTTTT. Translated, it gives CASSLGNPHDRGGGQLFF.

CDR3 coding DNA: TGTGCCAGCAGTTCCCGGACAGCTAGCGGGAGATACGAGCAGTACTTC. It encodes CASSSRTASGRYEQYF. The chain has TRBV27 and TRBJ2-7; 10 bases line up with TRBD2. V was pared by 4 bases and J by 4 bases, with 10 bases of the junction left unmatched. This CDR3 is 16 amino acids long. Germline CDR1 MNHEY, CDR2 SMNVEV (reference sequence).

The V call is TRBV6-5, the J call TRBJ2-7, with 9 bases aligning to TRBD2. After removal of 2 bases from V and 5 bases from J, the junction contained 4 bases not matched to a gene. The CDR3 extends over 14 amino acids. Germline CDR1 reads MNHEY; CDR2 reads SVGAGI. The CDR3 DNA reads as TGTGCCAGCAGTTACGCTAGCGGGAACAACGAGCAGTACTTC. This encodes CASSYASGNNEQYF.

The genes are TRBV2 and TRBJ2-1; 8 bases fit TRBD2. Trimming at V came to 6 bases and at J to 3 bases, leaving 7 bases not matched to a gene. The V gene's germline CDR1 is SNHLY and CDR2 FYNNEI. The CDR3 is 15 amino acids. The CDR3 loop reads CASSVTSGVYNEQFF. The DNA for the CDR3 is TGTGCCAGCAGCGTTACTAGCGGAGTCTACAATGAGCAGTTCTTC. The whole variable domain, remainder taken from reference TRBV2 and TRBJ2-1, is EPEVTQTPSHQVTQMGQEVILRCVPISNHLYFYWYRQILGQKVEFLVSFYNNEISEKSEIFDDQFSVERPDGSNFTLKIRSTKLEDSAMYFCASSVTSGVYNEQFFGPGTRLTVL.

This clone has only one observation. CDR3 amino acids: CASSYIGGRKNEQFF. In DNA form, the CDR3 reads TGTGCCAGCAGTTACATTGGCGGGAGAAAGAATGAGCAGTTCTTC. V and J are TRBV6-6 and TRBJ2-1; TRBD2 agrees at 7 bases. Germline V gene data show CDR1 as MNHNY and CDR2 as SVGAGI (reference sequence). CDR3 length: 15 residues. The J segment lost 7 bases and the V segment lost 2 bases, leaving 8 bases of the junction unmatched.